The next 16 T cell receptor beta chains were all read from a single sample in a study of beta chain features in type 1 diabetes (dated by TCRdb to 2016 to 2018). Library preparation was by the immunoSEQ multiplex PCR assay. The High Capacity cDNA Reverse Transcription Kit was used to reverse transcribe all of the isolated RNA, meaning that expressed TCRB transcripts were what got sequenced. TCRdb carries this immuneACCESS record with in-frame sequences only. Its versions omit some clonotypes, under half of them owing to an unresolved V gene in the studies checked, with the rest unexplained. This sample holds around 430,000 clones; approximately 28% were observed only once. The ten largest clones capture roughly 0.06% of the sample. The source material was naive CD4+ T cells from blood. In light of the paper, this sample's cell subset or site label describes: true naive CD4+ T cells. The origin of the receptors is a man aged 18 to 35 in good health.

This chain joins TRBV29-1 and TRBJ1-2; TRBD1 might be the D (6 bases). Trimming cost V 5 bases and J 6 bases, with 19 bases left between them. Germline loops: CDR1 SQVTM, CDR2 ANQGSEA. This CDR3 is 14 amino acids long. This chain's CDR3 is CSVSKTGYDDGYTF. CDR3 nucleotide sequence: TGCAGCGTTTCGAAAACAGGGTATGATGATGGCTACACCTTC.

This clone was seen only a few times. The V call is TRBV18, the J call TRBJ2-5; D possibly corresponds to TRBD1 (6 bases). Trimming took off 6 bases at V and 2 bases at J, with 16 bases between the two ends. The CDR3 is made up of 15 amino acids. Germline V gives CDR1 KGHSH, CDR2 LQKENI. Here the CDR3 reads CASSPRQVAQETQYF. CDR3 coding DNA: TGTGCCAGCTCGCCCAGACAGGTCGCACAAGAGACCCAGTACTTC.

This clone has just a few counts. J is TRBJ2-5 and V is TRBV20-1; D uncertain. Looked up from germline, CDR1 is DFQATT and CDR2 is SNEGSKA (reference sequence). CDR3 length: 11 amino acids. V lost 1 base and J 6 bases, leaving 6 bases between the germline ends. The CDR3 is CSARVLQTQYF. The CDR3 DNA sequence: TGCAGTGCTAGAGTACTGCAGACCCAGTACTTC.

The chain uses TRBV9 and TRBJ2-1; no definite D call. CDR3 size: 13 residues. CDR1 and CDR2 (germline): SGDLS, YYNGEE. V shed 3 bases and J shed 7 bases, with 11 bases lying between them. The CDR3, as DNA: TGTGCCAGCAGCGGGAGCTCTCGGAATGAGCAGTTCTTC. Its protein product is CASSGSSRNEQFF.

This chain uses TRBV7-6 with TRBJ2-5, with 13 bases fitting TRBD2. The CDR3 is 17 residues long. V dropped 5 bases and J dropped 4; count of bases not matched to a gene: 10. Germline V gene sequence: CDR1 SGHVS, CDR2 FNYEAQ. CDR3 sequence reads: CASSGWGTSGMGETQYF. The CDR3 DNA reads TGTGCCAGCAGCGGCTGGGGGACTAGCGGGATGGGAGAGACCCAGTACTTC.

This clone appeared a few times. This rearrangement joins TRBV6-1 to TRBJ2-1; D is unclear. Germline CDR1 is MNHNS and CDR2 is SASEGT. Trimming shortened V by 10 bases and J by 1 base, and 14 bases separated the two germline ends. The CDR3 is made up of 14 amino acids. CDR3 sequence: CATFAGWSYNEQFF. The CDR3 coding sequence is TGTGCCACCTTTGCTGGGTGGTCCTACAATGAGCAGTTCTTC.

The V call is TRBV10-3, the J call TRBJ2-1; 10 nucleotides line up with TRBD2. Germline lookup yields CDR1 ENHRY and CDR2 SYGVKD. V shed 3 bases and J 7 bases; nucleotides not matched to a gene: 9. There are 16 residues in the CDR3. This chain's CDR3 is CAISDHASGRSNEQFF. CDR3 bases: TGTGCCATCAGTGACCACGCTAGCGGGAGATCGAATGAGCAGTTCTTC.

Notes on this clone: The junction departs from the called germline gene at one end, perhaps through a read error. The chain joins TRBV7-2 to TRBJ2-5; D is uncertain. Looked up from germline, CDR1 is SGHTA and CDR2 is FQGNSA. This CDR3 spans 14 amino acids. Here the CDR3 reads CASSLVVRQGTQYF. CDR3 DNA: TGTGCCAGCAGCTTAGTAGTCCGGCAAGGGACCCAGTACTTC.

This chain joins TRBV28 and TRBJ2-6; 7 bases fit TRBD2. This CDR3 is 16 amino acids long. V trimming: 8 bases; J trimming: 2 bases; junction bases outside the gene matches: 9. Germline V gene lookup returns CDR1 MDHEN and CDR2 SYDVKM. The CDR3 here is CASVRALAAGANVLTF. The CDR3 DNA sequence: TGTGCCAGCGTTCGGGCGCTAGCGGCTGGGGCCAACGTCCTGACTTTC.

Remarks on this clone: In the same sample, other DNA sequences code for this CDR3. V and J are TRBV7-9 and TRBJ1-2; D is possibly TRBD1 (5 bases). The V and J ends lost 1 base and 1 base respectively, with 7 bases between them. Germline-derived CDR1 and CDR2 are SEHNR and FQNEAQ (reference sequence). The CDR3 has 14 amino acids. The CDR3, as DNA: TGTGCCAGCAGCTTAGGACAGATTAACTATGGCTACACCTTC. It translates to CASSLGQINYGYTF.

The chain employs TRBV9 and TRBJ2-1; 7 bases align to TRBD2. From germline, CDR1 is SGDLS and CDR2 YYNGEE. The CDR3 is 18 residues long. J lost 0 bases, V lost 0 bases, and 9 bases had no gene match. In DNA, the CDR3 is TGTGCCAGCAGCGTAGGGGTAGGGCGGGACTACTCCTACAATGAGCAGTTCTTC. Protein sequence: CASSVGVGRDYSYNEQFF.

This clone was observed a few times. V gene TRBV25-1 combines with J gene TRBJ2-5, with TRBD2 identical over 7 bases. J lost 4 bases, V lost 3 bases, and 11 bases had no gene match. There are 16 residues in the CDR3. Germline CDR1 reads MGHDK; CDR2 reads SYGVNS. The CDR3 region has the DNA TGTGCCAGCAGTGACTTCAGCGGGATGGAGAGAGAGACCCAGTACTTC. It codes for CASSDFSGMERETQYF.

The V call is TRBV30, the J call TRBJ1-2; D not resolved. The CDR3 consists of 13 residues. V lost 1 base to trimming and J lost 4 bases, with 10 bases between them. In germline, CDR1 is GTSNPN, CDR2 SVGIG (reference sequence). CDR3 bases: TGTGCCTGGAGTGAAGGGCCGCGCTATGGCTACACCTTC. Translation: CAWSEGPRYGYTF.

CDR3 in DNA: TGCAGCGTTGATAACTACCCCTCCTACAATGAGCAGTTCTTC. This gives the protein CSVDNYPSYNEQFF. The V gene is TRBV29-1, the J gene TRBJ2-1; no reliable D call. The CDR3 consists of 14 residues. Trimming took off 3 bases at V and 0 bases at J, with 9 bases between the two ends. Germline V CDR1 and CDR2: SQVTM, ANQGSEA.

This clone has more than one count but fewer than ten. The chain carries TRBV14 and TRBJ2-7; 11 nucleotides line up with TRBD2. This CDR3 has 15 amino acids. CDR1 is SGHDN, CDR2 FVKESK, per germline. The trim removed 1 base at V and 6 bases at J, leaving 5 bases unmatched. CDR3 loop: CASSQASLAGGEQYF. The CDR3 nucleotides are TGTGCCAGCAGCCAAGCTAGCCTAGCGGGAGGCGAGCAGTACTTC.

This clone came up once. The rearrangement links TRBV23-1 to TRBJ1-2; possibly TRBD1 for D (5 bases). TRBV23-1 is filed as an ORF, its function uncertain. CDR3 length equals 14 residues. The germline V and J ends were trimmed by 0 bases and 0 bases, with 5 bases remaining between them. The CDR3: CASSQSTANYGYTF. The CDR3 nucleotides read TGCGCCAGCAGTCAATCGACAGCTAACTATGGCTACACCTTC.